The clone carrying this T cell receptor (beta chain) was observed many times. Its target is unknown. This sample was taken from a study of shared clonotypes between healthy human individuals. Study in general: Three plates were used per donor for CD4 naive, three for CD4 memory, two for CD8 naive and one for CD8 memory. Study observations and caveats: Of the naive CD4 clonotypes, around 5% were shared across a few donors. It was expected that sequencing depth would affect clonotype sharing among donors.

The CDR3 is made up of 15 amino acids. Using immunoSEQ multiplex PCR, the repertoire was profiled, and TCRdb retains in-frame clones only, with some absent. In the table there are 600,000 to 750,000 clones, about two thirds of which are singletons. The sample taken for sequencing was memory CD4+ T cells sorted from blood. Subset: CD45RA-negative fraction. The rearrangement uses TRBV21-1 and TRBJ2-5; TRBD2 reflects the table's D call only, with no check against the DNA. TRBV21-1 represents a pseudogene. The sequence derives from a woman aged 30 to 39 in good health. The CDR3 bases are TGTGCCAGCAGCACGTTAGCGGGAGTAAGGGAGACCCAGTACTTC. Its protein product is CASSTLAGVRETQYF.